Here is one T cell receptor beta chain with its context. Its antigen is currently not known. At one end the junction does not follow the germline gene, possibly because of a read error. This record comes from a study of blood T cell repertoires in COVID-19 (dated by TCRdb to the early 2020s). Background for the entire study: Samples covering the acute and convalescent phases of COVID-19 were provided by collaborators in the United States, Italy and Spain. Nearly every sample came with metadata listing a de-identified subject ID, COVID-19 status, age in years and sex. Samples were obtained from the ongoing ImmuneRACE study (first 160 participants) and from roughly 1,300 subjects provided by 6 global collaborators. Subjects who had been exposed to COVID-19, were actively infected with it, or had recovered from it provided the deeply sampled blood TCRbeta repertoires that made up the dataset. Where available, HLA class I and class II types were taken from metadata supplied by the sample provider and were not determined by assay-based typing. The material from the prospective study consisted of cDNA or gDNA derived from T cells, B-cell-depleted T cells, or PBMCs. The repertoires were released in a freely available public database intended as a resource for research on the immune response to SARS-CoV-2.

Collaborating institutions collected whole blood in K2EDTA tubes following their own protocols. For TCRbeta analysis, collaborators shipped samples in one of three forms: frozen whole blood, isolated PBMCs, or DNA extracted from either of those sample types. TCRbeta CDR3 regions were amplified from genomic DNA using the immunoSEQ Assay, a bias-controlled multiplex PCR. In the authors' own workflow: The number of nucleated cells in each sample was estimated from the amplification of reference gene primers within the assay. To quantify the absolute abundance of each unique TCRbeta CDR3 rearrangement, sequence reads were collapsed and filtered. For each sample, productive Simpson clonality was calculated by taking the square root of Simpson's diversity index across productive rearrangements. TCRdb's version of the immuneACCESS table is confined to in-frame rearrangements and falls short of the full clone set. An unresolved V gene accounts for under half of the shortfall where checked; the remainder is of unknown origin. V, J and clone size reflect that table, while D and trimming were determined from the DNA. The sample records more than 120,000 clones, approximately 88% of which are singletons. Of the sample, about 28% falls within the top ten clones.

What the research found in general, with its limitations: Clinical and demographic metadata were provided uncurated, with the amount varying by source and participant.

The receptor's source is a human donor in a cohort sampled during active COVID-19. The sequenced sample was peripheral blood.

The CDR3 has the sequence CASSELAQLF. The bases read TGCGCCAGCAGTGAGCTGGCCCAGTTATTC. The rearrangement joined TRBV10-1 to TRBJ1-2; confidence is insufficient to name the D gene. The germline V gene (reference sequence) supplies CDR1 WNHNN and CDR2 SYGVQD. Reading from cysteine to phenylalanine, the CDR3 counts 10 amino acids. Only the CDR3 region is kept as DNA, spanning 30 bases read in frame from base 1.